Sequencing of this T cell receptor (beta chain) was carried out in a study of cytomegalovirus exposure and HLA in healthy donors. Overall study results and limits: One later analysis reportedly identified an Asian-associated ancestry cluster that showed fewer N-insertions than the roughly 620-donor mean. For TCR beta chains, V- and J-gene trimming was later linked to a missense DCLRE1C variant. Earlier results showed most TCR beta V segments being productive about 87% or about 30% of the time.

Primers: 60 Vbeta forward and 13 Jbeta reverse. Libraries were prepared by immunoSEQ multiplex PCR; TCRdb keeps only in-frame clonotypes and omits some of them. The sample lists 90,000 to 120,000 clones, 84% occurring once. This clone was observed a few times. Its matching antigen is unknown. The germline V gene has CDR1 MNHNS and CDR2 SASEGT. The CDR3 covers 15 residues. V lost 1 base and J lost 0, with 7 bases in between. This receptor was taken from a woman aged 18-29 years in good health and CMV-seronegative. Material for sequencing was PBMCs. The V and J genes are TRBV6-1 and TRBJ2-1; tentative D call: TRBD1 (5 bases). The CDR3 DNA sequence: TGTGCCAGCAGTGAAGTGACAGACTCCTACAATGAGCAGTTCTTC. This codes for CASSEVTDSYNEQFF.